Sequencing of this T cell receptor (beta chain) was carried out in a study of early T cells in non-severe SARS-CoV-2 infection. TCRdb recomputed calls from the 5' RACE reads with MiXCR, one row per CDR3 protein. The top ten clones hold about 3% of a sample with some 77,000 distinct CDR3 sequences, approximately 15% of them seen once. The specimen was whole blood. The clonotype comes from an adult who was a healthcare worker with PCR-confirmed SARS-CoV-2 infection or an uninfected control (not recorded which).

The CDR3 reads CASGRASGMSEQFF. The CDR3 region has the DNA TGCGCCAGCGGGCGCGCTAGCGGGATGAGTGAGCAGTTCTTC. The rearrangement joins TRBV5-1 to TRBJ2-1, with TRBD2 identical over 9 bases. Per germline, CDR1 SGHRS and CDR2 YFSETQ. J lost 9 bases, V lost 7 bases, and 11 bases had no gene match. There are 14 residues in the CDR3.